The 6 T cell receptor beta chains below were found in one sample sequenced in a study of T cell responses to AZD1222 COVID-19 vaccine. Profiled with immunoSEQ multiplex PCR; TCRdb holds only in-frame clones, not every one. The table lists some 80,000 clones, 80% to 90% of them singletons. The sequencing here drew on peripheral blood, taken on day 0 of AZD1222 vaccination. Receptor source: an adult in good health.

J is TRBJ1-5 and V is TRBV19, with TRBD1 as a possible D gene (6 bases). Per the germline V gene, CDR1 is LNHDA and CDR2 is SQIVND (reference sequence). This CDR3 comprises 16 residues. Trimming pared 0 bases from V and 2 bases from J, leaving 11 bases between. The CDR3 sequence: CASSIDSAGGNQPQHF. The CDR3 DNA reads as TGTGCCAGTAGTATAGATTCCGCAGGGGGCAATCAGCCCCAGCATTTT.

V and J are TRBV19 and TRBJ1-5; D gene uncertain. The CDR3 has 15 amino acids. V lost 2 bases to trimming and J lost 4 bases, with 12 bases between them. Germline V lookup: CDR1 LNHDA, CDR2 SQIVND (reference sequence). Here the CDR3 reads CASSISPLGNQPQHF. CDR3 DNA: TGTGCCAGTAGTATATCTCCCTTGGGGAATCAGCCCCAGCATTTT.

V and J are TRBV27 and TRBJ1-6; D gene ambiguous. Per germline, CDR1 MNHEY and CDR2 SMNVEV (reference sequence). The ends were cut back, 5 bases at V and 3 bases at J, with 11 bases in the middle. CDR3 length equals 15 residues. The CDR3 sequence is CASSLGGGYNSPLHF. In DNA form, the CDR3 reads TGTGCCAGCAGTCTAGGAGGAGGCTATAATTCACCCCTCCACTTT.

The CDR3 spells CASSSSRGGAVNEQFF. CDR3 nucleotides: TGTGCCAGCAGCTCCTCCCGCGGGGGGGCCGTGAATGAGCAGTTCTTC. This rearrangement joins TRBV7-8 to TRBJ2-1, with 9 nucleotides matching TRBD2. CDR1 and CDR2 from the germline V gene are SGHVS and FQNEAQ. The V and J ends lost 4 bases and 7 bases, in that order; junction bases with no gene match: 11. The CDR3 has 16 amino acids.

The gene calls are TRBV6-5 and TRBJ1-3, with D perhaps matching TRBD1 (6 bases). The length of the CDR3 is 14 residues. V was shortened by 8 bases and J by 2 bases, with 13 bases between the two germline ends. Looked up from germline, CDR1 is MNHEY and CDR2 is SVGAGI. This chain's CDR3 is CASGLGGPGNTIYF. The CDR3 nucleotides are TGTGCCAGCGGGTTGGGGGGCCCTGGAAACACCATATATTTT.

The gene calls are TRBV7-2 and TRBJ2-5; possibly TRBD2 for D (7 bases). V was trimmed by 2 bases and J by 5 bases, leaving 21 bases between them. The germline gives CDR1 SGHTA, CDR2 FQGNSA. The CDR3 length is 17 residues. CDR3: CASSLSVPGGRGETQYF. The CDR3 coding sequence is TGTGCCAGCAGCTTATCAGTCCCCGGGGGGCGCGGGGAGACCCAGTACTTC.